The clone carrying this T cell receptor (beta chain) was seen only a few times. The time point: newly diagnosed GD, antithyroid drugs for less than 3 months. Preparation of the TCR library used RNA extracted from PBMCs. The data were obtained in a study of regulatory T cells in long-lasting Graves disease. The germline V and J ends were trimmed by 3 bases and 4 bases, with 12 bases remaining between them. This CDR3 is 14 amino acids long. TCR beta libraries were built with iRepertoire HTBI primers and Arm-PCR of CDR3 regions. TCRdb fed the multiplex PCR reads into MiXCR, producing one record per CDR3 protein. This sample has 560,000 or so distinct CDR3 sequences, with about 16% found just once. This sample was also put to use in a study of T cells in Graves' hyperthyroidism and ophthalmopathy. From that paper: TCR CDR3 underwent first-round RT-PCR with the HTBI primer set. A model using 13 V-J features told ophthalmopathy apart from stable hyperthyroidism.

This sample comprised peripheral blood mononuclear cells (PBMCs), obtained at new diagnosis, from a patient treated with antithyroid drugs. This sequence joins TRBV12-3 or TRBV12-4 and TRBJ1-2; D not resolved. The TCR comes from a man aged 18 to 30 with Graves disease. The chain's CDR3 is CASSFSSQLYGYTF. The CDR3 coding sequence is TGTGCCAGCAGTTTCTCGTCGCAGCTCTATGGCTACACCTTC.